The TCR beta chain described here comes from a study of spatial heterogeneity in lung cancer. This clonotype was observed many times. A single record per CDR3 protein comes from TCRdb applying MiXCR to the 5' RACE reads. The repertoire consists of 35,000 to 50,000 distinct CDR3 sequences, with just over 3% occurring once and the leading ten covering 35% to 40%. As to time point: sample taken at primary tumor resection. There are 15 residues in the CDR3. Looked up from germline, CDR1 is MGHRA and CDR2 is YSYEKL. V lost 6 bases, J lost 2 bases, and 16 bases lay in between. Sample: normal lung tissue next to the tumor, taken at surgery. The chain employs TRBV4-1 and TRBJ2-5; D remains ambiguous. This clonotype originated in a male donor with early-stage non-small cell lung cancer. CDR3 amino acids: CASSLRVIGQETQYF. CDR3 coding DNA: TGCGCCAGCAGTCTAAGGGTCATAGGACAAGAGACCCAGTACTTC.